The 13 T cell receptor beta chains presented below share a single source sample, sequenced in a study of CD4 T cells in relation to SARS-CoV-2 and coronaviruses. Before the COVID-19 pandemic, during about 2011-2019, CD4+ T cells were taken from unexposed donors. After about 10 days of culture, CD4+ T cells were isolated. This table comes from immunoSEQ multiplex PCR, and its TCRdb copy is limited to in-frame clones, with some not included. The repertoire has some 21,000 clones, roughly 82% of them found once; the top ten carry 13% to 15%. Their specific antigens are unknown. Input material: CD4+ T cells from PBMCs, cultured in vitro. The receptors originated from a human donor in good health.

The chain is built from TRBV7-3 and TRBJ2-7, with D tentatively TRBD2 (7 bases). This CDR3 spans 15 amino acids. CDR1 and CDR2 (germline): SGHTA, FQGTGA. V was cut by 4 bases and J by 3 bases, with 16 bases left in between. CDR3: CASSSAGGLGYEQYF. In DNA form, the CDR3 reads TGTGCCAGCAGCTCTGCCGGGGGGCTGGGCTACGAGCAGTACTTC. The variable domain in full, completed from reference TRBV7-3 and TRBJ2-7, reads GAGVSQTPSNKVTEKGKYVELRCDPISGHTALYWYRQSLGQGPEFLIYFQGTGAADDSGLPNDRFFAVRPEGSVSTLKIQRTERGDSAVYLCASSSAGGLGYEQYFGPGTRLTVT.

Written as DNA, the CDR3 is TGTGCCAGCAGCCCCCGGGGGACTCCTGAAGGCGACATTCAGTACTTC. As protein: CASSPRGTPEGDIQYF. The chain couples TRBV9 to TRBJ2-4; D may be TRBD2 (6 bases). The CDR3 extends over 16 amino acids. Germline V gene lookup returns CDR1 SGDLS and CDR2 YYNGEE. The germline V and J ends were trimmed by 4 bases and 8 bases, with 22 bases remaining between them.

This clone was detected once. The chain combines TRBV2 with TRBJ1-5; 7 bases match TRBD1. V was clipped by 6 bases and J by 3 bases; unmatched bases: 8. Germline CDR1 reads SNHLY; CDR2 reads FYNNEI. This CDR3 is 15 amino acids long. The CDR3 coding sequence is TGTGCCAGCAGCGGGACAGCTACCCTCAATCAGCCCCAGCATTTT. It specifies CASSGTATLNQPQHF.

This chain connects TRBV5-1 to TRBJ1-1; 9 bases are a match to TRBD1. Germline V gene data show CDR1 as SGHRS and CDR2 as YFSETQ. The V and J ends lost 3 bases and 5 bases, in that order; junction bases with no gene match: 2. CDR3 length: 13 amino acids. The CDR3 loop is CASSSGQGTEAFF. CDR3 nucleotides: TGCGCCAGCAGCTCAGGACAGGGGACTGAAGCTTTCTTT.

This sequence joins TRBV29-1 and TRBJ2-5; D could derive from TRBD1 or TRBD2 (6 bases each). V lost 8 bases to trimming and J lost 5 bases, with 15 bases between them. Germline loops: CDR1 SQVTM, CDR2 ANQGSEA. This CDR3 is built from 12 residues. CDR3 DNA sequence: TGCAGCCCCGGGGGCTCAGGGGAGACCCAGTACTTC. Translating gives CSPGGSGETQYF.

The CDR3 DNA follows: TGTGCCAGCAGCAAACCCCCCAGCGGGGGATTACAAGAGACCCAGTACTTC. Translation: CASSKPPSGGLQETQYF. This chain joins TRBV21-1 and TRBJ2-5; the D call in the table, TRBD2, was not verified against the DNA. TRBV21-1 is described as a pseudogene. The CDR3 contains 17 residues.

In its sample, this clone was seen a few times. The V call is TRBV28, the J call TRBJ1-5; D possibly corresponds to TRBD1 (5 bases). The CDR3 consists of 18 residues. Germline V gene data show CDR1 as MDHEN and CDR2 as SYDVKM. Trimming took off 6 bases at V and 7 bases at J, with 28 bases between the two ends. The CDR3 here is CASRRRGGVLLLGQPQHF. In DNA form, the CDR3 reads TGTGCCAGCAGACGGCGGGGAGGGGTTCTCCTCCTGGGGCAGCCCCAGCATTTT.

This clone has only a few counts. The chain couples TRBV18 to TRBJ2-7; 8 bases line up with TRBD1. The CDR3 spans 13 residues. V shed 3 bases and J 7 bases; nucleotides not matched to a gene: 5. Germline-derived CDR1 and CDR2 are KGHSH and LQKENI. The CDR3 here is CASSPTGGLEQYF. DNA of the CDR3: TGTGCCAGCTCACCCACAGGGGGTTTAGAGCAGTACTTC.

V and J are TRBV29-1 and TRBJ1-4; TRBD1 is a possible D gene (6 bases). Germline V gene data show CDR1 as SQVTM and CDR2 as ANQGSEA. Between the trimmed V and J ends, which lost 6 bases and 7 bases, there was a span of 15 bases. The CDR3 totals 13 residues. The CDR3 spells CSVRTDASEKLFF. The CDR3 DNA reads TGCAGCGTCCGGACAGACGCCTCTGAAAAACTGTTTTTT.

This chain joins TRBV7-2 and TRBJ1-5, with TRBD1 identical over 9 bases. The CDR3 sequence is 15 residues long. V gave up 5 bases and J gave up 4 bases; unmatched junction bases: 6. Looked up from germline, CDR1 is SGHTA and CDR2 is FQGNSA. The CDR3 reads CASSRDRERNQPQHF. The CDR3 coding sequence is TGTGCCAGCAGCAGGGACAGGGAGAGGAATCAGCCCCAGCATTTT.

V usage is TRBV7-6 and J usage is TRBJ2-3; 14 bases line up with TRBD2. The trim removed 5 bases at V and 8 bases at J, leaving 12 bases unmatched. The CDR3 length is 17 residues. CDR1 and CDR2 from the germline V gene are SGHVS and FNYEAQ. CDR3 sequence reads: CASSPGTSGRNGGTQYF. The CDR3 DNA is TGTGCCAGCAGCCCCGGGACTAGCGGGAGAAATGGCGGTACGCAGTATTTT. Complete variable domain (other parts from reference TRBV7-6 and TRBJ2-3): GAGVSQSPRYKVTKRGQDVALRCDPISGHVSLYWYRQALGQGPEFLTYFNYEAQQDKSGLPNDRFSAERPEGSISTLTIQRTEQRDSAMYRCASSPGTSGRNGGTQYFGPGTRLTVL.

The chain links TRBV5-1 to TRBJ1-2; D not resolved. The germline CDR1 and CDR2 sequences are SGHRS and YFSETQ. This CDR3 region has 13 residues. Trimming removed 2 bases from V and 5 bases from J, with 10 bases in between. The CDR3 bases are TGCGCCAGCAGCTTCACAGATAATTATGGCTACACCTTC. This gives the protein CASSFTDNYGYTF.

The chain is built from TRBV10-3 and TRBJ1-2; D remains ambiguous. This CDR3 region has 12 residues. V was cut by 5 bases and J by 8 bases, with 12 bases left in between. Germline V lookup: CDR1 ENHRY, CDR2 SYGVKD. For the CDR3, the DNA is TGTGCCATCAGTAGGGAGGCAGGCGGCTACACCTTC. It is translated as CAISREAGGYTF.